The 8 T cell receptor beta chains below come from one sample, sequenced in a study of cytotoxic CD8 clonotypes in ibrutinib-treated CLL. Measured with immunoSEQ multiplex PCR; TCRdb has only the in-frame clones, and not every one. The sample lists some 170,000 clones, over 75% occurring once. The sequencing used PBMCs, collected at disease progression, from a patient treated with ibrutinib. All receptors come from a human donor with chronic lymphocytic leukemia.

The rearrangement uses TRBV4-3 and TRBJ2-3, with 9 bases identical to TRBD2. V trimming: 4 bases; J trimming: 5 bases; junction bases outside the gene matches: 10. The CDR3 consists of 16 residues. CDR1 is LGHNA and CDR2 is YSLEER in the germline V gene. The CDR3 loop is CASSPRAAGGGDTQYF. Here the CDR3 DNA reads TGCGCCAGCAGCCCTCGGGCAGCGGGAGGCGGAGATACGCAGTATTTT.

The chain combines TRBV28 with TRBJ2-4, with 8 bases identical to TRBD1. Germline V gene sequence: CDR1 MDHEN, CDR2 SYDVKM. This CDR3 spans 13 amino acids. V gave up 11 bases and J gave up 6 bases; unmatched junction bases: 9. In DNA form, the CDR3 reads TGTGCCGGATCCGACAGGGGATTAAACATTCAGTACTTC. This encodes CAGSDRGLNIQYF.

J is TRBJ1-1 and V is TRBV10-1; 9 bases map to TRBD1. Germline V gene lookup returns CDR1 WNHNN and CDR2 SYGVQD (reference sequence). J was trimmed by 4 bases and V by 6 bases; bases with no gene match: 18. The CDR3 is made up of 18 amino acids. CDR3 region: CASRNRNQNRGLGTEAFF. CDR3 nucleotides: TGCGCCAGCAGGAATAGAAATCAAAACAGGGGGCTGGGCACTGAAGCTTTCTTT.

The chain employs TRBV6-1 and TRBJ1-5; D ambiguous. This CDR3 is 13 amino acids long. Deletions cut 7 bases from V and 3 bases from J, with 10 bases between. Germline CDR1 MNHNS, CDR2 SASEGT. CDR3 protein: CASIPQINQPQHF. The CDR3 region has the DNA TGTGCCAGCATCCCACAAATCAATCAGCCCCAGCATTTT.

This clone was counted a few times. This CDR3 reads CASSGGSGRASNEQFF. For the CDR3, the DNA is TGTGCCAGCAGCGGGGGGAGCGGGAGGGCCTCCAATGAGCAGTTCTTC. The chain couples TRBV5-4 to TRBJ2-1, with TRBD2 matching 10 bases. This CDR3 contains 16 residues. Germline CDR1 and CDR2: SGHNT and YYREEE (reference sequence). V dropped 4 bases and J dropped 6; count of bases not matched to a gene: 10.

The J gene is TRBJ2-5, the V gene TRBV27; TRBD2 agrees at 7 bases. V gave up 2 bases and J gave up 4 bases; unmatched junction bases: 4. CDR1 and CDR2 (germline): MNHEY, SMNVEV (reference sequence). This CDR3 is built from 14 residues. The CDR3 DNA reads TGTGCCAGCAGTTTAGGGCGGGGGAGAGAGACCCAGTACTTC. The encoded protein is CASSLGRGRETQYF.

This chain links TRBV18 with TRBJ2-6, with 7 bases matching TRBD1. In germline, CDR1 is KGHSH, CDR2 LQKENI. V lost 3 bases, J lost 1 base, and 15 bases stayed unmatched. The CDR3 has 20 residues. The CDR3 nucleotides read TGTGCCAGCTCACCTTTATCTCAGGGGGTGCATCCTTCTGGGGCCAACGTCCTGACTTTC. Amino acid sequence: CASSPLSQGVHPSGANVLTF.

The chain carries TRBV19 and TRBJ2-7; 10 bases line up with TRBD2. Losses at the gene ends were 3 bases for V and 4 bases for J; bases not matched to a gene: 9. The germline V gene encodes CDR1 LNHDA and CDR2 SQIVND (reference sequence). The CDR3 is made up of 16 amino acids. Here the CDR3 reads CASSISSGSAGYEQYF. The CDR3 coding sequence is TGTGCCAGTAGTATCTCTAGCGGGAGCGCGGGGTACGAGCAGTACTTC.